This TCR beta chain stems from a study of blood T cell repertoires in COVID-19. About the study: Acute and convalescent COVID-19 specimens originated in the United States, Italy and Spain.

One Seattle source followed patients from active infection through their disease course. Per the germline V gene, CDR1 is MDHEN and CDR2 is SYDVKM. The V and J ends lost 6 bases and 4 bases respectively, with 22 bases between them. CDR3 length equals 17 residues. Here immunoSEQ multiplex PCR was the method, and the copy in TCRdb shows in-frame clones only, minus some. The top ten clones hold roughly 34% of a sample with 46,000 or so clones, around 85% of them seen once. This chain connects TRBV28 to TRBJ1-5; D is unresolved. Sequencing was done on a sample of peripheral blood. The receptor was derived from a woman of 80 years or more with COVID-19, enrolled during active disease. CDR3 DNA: TGTGCCAGCAGGCCGGCCGGGGATTCGGGTGGAAATCAGCCCCAGCATTTT. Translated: CASRPAGDSGGNQPQHF.